Detailed here is one T cell receptor beta chain. The sample originates from a study of blood T cells in healthy people across ages. The trim removed 6 bases at V and 0 bases at J, leaving 10 bases unmatched. The length of the CDR3 is 17 residues. Then a second PCR, running roughly 7 to 11 cycles, was carried out with a sample-barcoded 5' primer and a J-beta primer mix. TCRdb itself ran the 5' RACE reads through MiXCR, one entry per CDR3 protein. The data hold 1.5 million to 2 million distinct CDR3 sequences, with 25% to 30% observed a single time. The TCR sequence derives from a woman aged 25 to 39 in good health. The rearrangement uses TRBV6-7 and TRBJ2-3; 9 nucleotides line up with TRBD1. Being an ORF, TRBV6-7 has a function that is uncertain. Specimen: blood. The CDR3, as DNA: TGTGCCAGCAGGGGACCGAAGGGGACAGGGAGCACAGATACGCAGTATTTT. As protein: CASRGPKGTGSTDTQYF.